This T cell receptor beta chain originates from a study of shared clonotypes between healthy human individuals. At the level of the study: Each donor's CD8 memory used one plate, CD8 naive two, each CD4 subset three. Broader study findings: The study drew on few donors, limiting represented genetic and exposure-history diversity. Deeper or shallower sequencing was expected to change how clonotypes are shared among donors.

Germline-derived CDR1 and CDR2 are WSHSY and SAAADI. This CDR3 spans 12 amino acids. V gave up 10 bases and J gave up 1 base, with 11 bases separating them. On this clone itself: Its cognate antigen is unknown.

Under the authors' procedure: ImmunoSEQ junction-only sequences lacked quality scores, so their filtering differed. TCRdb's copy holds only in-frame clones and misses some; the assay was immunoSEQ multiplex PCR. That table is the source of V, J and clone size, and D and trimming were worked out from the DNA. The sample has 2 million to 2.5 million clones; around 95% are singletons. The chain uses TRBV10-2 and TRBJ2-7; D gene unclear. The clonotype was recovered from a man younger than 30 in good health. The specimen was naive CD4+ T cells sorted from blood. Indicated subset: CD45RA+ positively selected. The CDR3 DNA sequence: TGCGCCACCCAGTCAGGATCCTACGAGCAGTACTTC. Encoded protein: CATQSGSYEQYF.